What follows are 23 T cell receptor beta chains derived from one specimen sequenced in a study of T cell responses to AZD1222 COVID-19 vaccine. Sequenced by immunoSEQ multiplex PCR; TCRdb stores in-frame clones only, minus some. The sample carries approximately 120,000 clones, about nine tenths recorded once. The sample here was peripheral blood, taken on day 0 of AZD1222 vaccination. These receptors were taken from an adult in good health.

The chain uses TRBV5-1 and TRBJ1-2, with a weak D call TRBD1 (6 bases). Per the germline V gene, CDR1 is SGHRS and CDR2 is YFSETQ. Trimming cost V 1 base and J 8 bases, with 18 bases left between them. This CDR3 spans 15 amino acids. In DNA, the CDR3 is TGCGCCAGCAGCTTGCTCGGGGGCCCGGGGAGGGGCTACACCTTC. The encoded protein is CASSLLGGPGRGYTF.

The chain uses TRBV7-8 and TRBJ2-7, with D perhaps matching TRBD1 (5 bases). Trimming left V 5 bases short and J 0 bases short, with 17 bases between. Germline V gives CDR1 SGHVS, CDR2 FQNEAQ. There are 16 residues in the CDR3. The DNA for the CDR3 is TGTGCCAGCAGCCCTCCCAGGGTTGTCAGCTCCTACGAGCAGTACTTC. It encodes CASSPPRVVSSYEQYF. The whole variable domain, filled in from reference TRBV7-8 and TRBJ2-7, reads GAGVSQSPRYKVAKRGQDVALRCDPISGHVSLFWYQQALGQGPEFLTYFQNEAQLDKSGLPSDRFFAERPEGSVSTLKIQRTQQEDSAVYLCASSPPRVVSSYEQYFGPGTRLTVT.

This clone has a single count. The V call is TRBV27, the J call TRBJ1-2; D uncertain. Germline values: CDR1 MNHEY, CDR2 SMNVEV (reference sequence). Deletions cut 8 bases from V and 0 bases from J, with 16 bases between. CDR3 length equals 15 residues. The CDR3 loop reads CASALLGSPNYGYTF. CDR3 sequence (DNA): TGTGCCAGCGCATTACTCGGGAGTCCTAACTATGGCTACACCTTC.

The genes are TRBV6-1 and TRBJ2-3; TRBD2 matches 7 bases. The CDR3 spans 13 residues. V lost 7 bases, J lost 7 bases, and 8 bases stayed unmatched. Germline-derived CDR1 and CDR2 are MNHNS and SASEGT. The CDR3 spells CASTFPGGYTQYF. The CDR3, as DNA: TGTGCCAGCACTTTTCCCGGGGGGTATACGCAGTATTTT.

The J gene is TRBJ1-5, the V gene TRBV28; D ambiguous. Between the trimmed V and J ends, which lost 3 bases and 4 bases, there was a span of 13 bases. The germline V gene encodes CDR1 MDHEN and CDR2 SYDVKM. The CDR3 loop spans 15 amino acids. DNA for the CDR3: TGTGCCAGCAGTTTGGTTGGGAATCGTAATCAGCCCCAGCATTTT. Encoded protein: CASSLVGNRNQPQHF. Full variable domain (outside the CDR3, taken from reference TRBV28 and TRBJ1-5): DVKVTQSSRYLVKRTGEKVFLECVQDMDHENMFWYRQDPGLGLRLIYFSYDVKMKEKGDIPEGYSVSREKKERFSLILESASTNQTSMYLCASSLVGNRNQPQHFGDGTRLSIL.

The chain joins TRBV7-8 to TRBJ2-1; 9 bases match TRBD2. The CDR3 spans 14 residues. In germline, CDR1 is SGHVS, CDR2 FQNEAQ. Unmatched junction bases numbered 3, after V lost 1 base and J lost 8 bases. CDR3 bases: TGTGCCAGCAGCTTAGGGGGACTAGCCCATGAGCAGTTCTTC. This gives the protein CASSLGGLAHEQFF.

The chain has TRBV7-8 and TRBJ1-1; the match to TRBD1 covers 9 bases. This CDR3 is 15 amino acids long. With V trimmed by 1 base and J by 6 bases, 6 bases remained unmatched. Looked up from germline, CDR1 is SGHVS and CDR2 is FQNEAQ. The CDR3 loop reads CASSLVGQGIPEAFF. CDR3 nucleotides: TGTGCCAGCAGCTTAGTTGGACAGGGGATACCTGAAGCTTTCTTT. Variable domain in full (rest from reference TRBV7-8 and TRBJ1-1): GAGVSQSPRYKVAKRGQDVALRCDPISGHVSLFWYQQALGQGPEFLTYFQNEAQLDKSGLPSDRFFAERPEGSVSTLKIQRTQQEDSAVYLCASSLVGQGIPEAFFGQGTRLTVV.

This rearrangement joins TRBV3-1 (or the pseudogene TRBV3-2) to TRBJ2-1, with 12 bases fitting TRBD2. The CDR3 runs 19 residues. V trimming: 0 bases; J trimming: 1 base; junction bases outside the gene matches: 7. Germline assignment: CDR1 LGHDT and CDR2 YNNKEL (reference sequence). The CDR3, as DNA: TGTGCCAGCAGCCAAGACCGTCGAGGACTAGCGGGATCCTACAATGAGCAGTTCTTC. Its protein product is CASSQDRRGLAGSYNEQFF.

The chain couples TRBV14 to TRBJ2-7, with 10 nucleotides matching TRBD1. J was trimmed by 2 bases and V by 1 base; bases with no gene match: 5. Germline CDR1 SGHDN, CDR2 FVKESK. The CDR3 loop spans 16 amino acids. Written as DNA, the CDR3 is TGTGCCAGCAGCCAAGGGGGGGGACAGGGGACCTACGAGCAGTACTTC. It is translated as CASSQGGGQGTYEQYF.

In nucleotides, the CDR3 is TGTGCCAGTAGTCTACGTGGTGGTGGTACTGAAGCTTTCTTT. It yields the protein CASSLRGGGTEAFF. J is TRBJ1-1 and V is TRBV19, with D unresolved. CDR3 length: 14 residues. V lost 5 bases, J lost 5 bases, and 15 bases lay in between. Germline V CDR1 and CDR2: LNHDA, SQIVND (reference sequence).

The chain joins TRBV3-1 (or the pseudogene TRBV3-2) to TRBJ2-5; D possibly corresponds to TRBD1 (6 bases). The CDR3 is 15 residues long. V dropped 1 base and J dropped 5 bases, with 14 bases sitting between them. Germline CDR1 LGHDT, CDR2 YNNKEL (reference sequence). The CDR3 DNA reads as TGTGCCAGCAGCCAAGTGGCTTGGGGGCGGGAGACCCAGTACTTC. Protein: CASSQVAWGRETQYF.

The V call is TRBV5-4, the J call TRBJ1-1; D might be TRBD1 (5 bases). The CDR3 sequence is 15 residues long. Germline loops: CDR1 SGHNT, CDR2 YYREEE (reference sequence). V was clipped by 3 bases and J by 5 bases, with 17 bases between them. CDR3 sequence (DNA): TGTGCCAGCAGCTCCCGCCTTACGGGGGAAACTGAAGCTTTCTTT. It codes for CASSSRLTGETEAFF.

As DNA, the CDR3 is TGTGCCAGCAGCGTAGGACTAGCGGGAGAGCGGCCCTCCTACAATGAGCAGTTCTTC. Amino acids: CASSVGLAGERPSYNEQFF. This chain uses TRBV9 with TRBJ2-1; 12 nucleotides agree with TRBD2. The CDR3 covers 19 residues. The J segment lost 0 bases and the V segment lost 0 bases, leaving 7 bases of the junction unmatched. Germline values: CDR1 SGDLS, CDR2 YYNGEE.

V gene TRBV10-2 combines with J gene TRBJ2-5, with D perhaps given as TRBD1 or TRBD2 (7 bases each). Looked up from germline, CDR1 is WSHSY and CDR2 is SAAADI. This CDR3 region has 15 residues. The germline V and J ends were trimmed by 4 bases and 5 bases, with 17 bases remaining between them. Here the CDR3 DNA reads TGCGCCAGCAGTGCCCTACAGGGGAGGGGGGAGACCCAGTACTTC. Translated, it gives CASSALQGRGETQYF.

This sequence joins TRBV5-6 and TRBJ2-5, with TRBD2 matching over 9 bases. The CDR3 covers 15 residues. The germline CDR1 and CDR2 sequences are SGHDT and YYEEEE. The ends lost 0 bases at V and 2 bases at J; junction bases unmatched: 2. The CDR3 loop reads CASSLAGLAQETQYF. CDR3 in DNA: TGTGCCAGCAGCTTGGCTGGACTAGCGCAAGAGACCCAGTACTTC.

The gene calls are TRBV9 and TRBJ2-7; D might be TRBD1 (6 bases). Trimming pared 3 bases from V and 4 bases from J, leaving 17 bases between. The CDR3 is made up of 15 amino acids. Per germline, CDR1 SGDLS and CDR2 YYNGEE. The CDR3 sequence: CASSAGSRDIYEQYF. The CDR3 DNA follows: TGTGCCAGCAGCGCCGGGTCCCGGGACATTTACGAGCAGTACTTC.

The chain is built from TRBV5-4 and TRBJ1-2; 12 bases are a match to TRBD1. The CDR3 has 15 amino acids. The V gene end was trimmed by 6 bases and the J gene end by 5 bases; junction bases not matched to a gene: 8. The germline V gene encodes CDR1 SGHNT and CDR2 YYREEE (reference sequence). The CDR3 coding sequence is TGTGCCAGCACCCTTGGGACAGGGGGCTTGTATGGCTACACCTTC. It encodes CASTLGTGGLYGYTF.

V and J are TRBV5-4 and TRBJ1-2, with 7 bases fitting TRBD1. The CDR3 loop spans 16 amino acids. The V gene end was trimmed by 4 bases and the J gene end by 4 bases; junction bases not matched to a gene: 13. Germline V gives CDR1 SGHNT, CDR2 YYREEE (reference sequence). The CDR3 sequence: CASSPSGGGGFYGYTF. CDR3 sequence (DNA): TGTGCCAGCAGCCCCTCCGGGGGAGGGGGCTTCTATGGCTACACCTTC.

The chain couples TRBV28 to TRBJ2-7; D perhaps matches TRBD2 (6 bases). The ends were cut back, 2 bases at V and 8 bases at J, with 16 bases in the middle. This CDR3 region has 14 residues. Looked up from germline, CDR1 is MDHEN and CDR2 is SYDVKM. This chain's CDR3 is CASSLAGGTSQQYF. The CDR3 DNA reads TGTGCCAGCAGTTTAGCCGGGGGAACTAGTCAGCAGTACTTC.

The chain joins TRBV7-9 to TRBJ1-4; 7 bases line up with TRBD1. V shed 5 bases, J shed 5 bases, and the junction held 5 bases outside the gene matches. This CDR3 is 14 amino acids long. CDR1 is SEHNR and CDR2 is FQNEAQ in the germline V gene (reference sequence). The CDR3 region is CASSAGQPNEKLFF. The CDR3, as DNA: TGTGCCAGCAGCGCGGGACAGCCGAATGAAAAACTGTTTTTT.

The J gene is TRBJ2-3, the V gene TRBV6-2 or TRBV6-3; D gene unclear. From germline, CDR1 is MNHEY and CDR2 SVGEGT. CDR3 size: 13 residues. The V end lost 5 bases, the J end lost 4 bases, and 10 bases lay between the germline ends. The CDR3 nucleotides are TGTGCCAGCAGTAAAAGGCAGCCAGATACGCAGTATTTT. Amino acids: CASSKRQPDTQYF.

V gene TRBV9 combines with J gene TRBJ1-1, with unresolved D. The CDR3 length is 13 residues. The germline gives CDR1 SGDLS, CDR2 YYNGEE. V was clipped by 2 bases and J by 1 base, with 6 bases between them. The CDR3: CASSVSTNTEAFF. The CDR3 region has the DNA TGTGCCAGCAGCGTTTCGACGAACACTGAAGCTTTCTTT. The full variable domain, its missing parts supplied by reference TRBV9 and TRBJ1-1, is DSGVTQTPKHLITATGQRVTLRCSPRSGDLSVYWYQQSLDQGLQFLIQYYNGEERAKGNILERFSAQQFPDLHSELNLSSLELGDSALYFCASSVSTNTEAFFGQGTRLTVV.

The rearrangement links TRBV6-4 to TRBJ2-1; D is possibly TRBD1 (6 bases). Trimming took off 0 bases at V and 11 bases at J, with 11 bases between the two ends. Germline V gene sequence: CDR1 MRHNA, CDR2 SNTAGT. This CDR3 has 13 amino acids. The CDR3 DNA sequence: TGTGCCAGCAGTGACTCGGGGACACCTCAGCAGTTCTTC. Protein sequence: CASSDSGTPQQFF.